The clone carrying this T cell receptor beta chain came up many times. The antigen is unknown. These data are taken from a study of regulatory T cells in long-lasting Graves disease. Points from the study as a whole: Persistent cases of Graves' showed reduced TCR diversity relative to newly diagnosed patients.

This CDR3 region has 15 residues. The germline CDR1 and CDR2 sequences are MDHEN and SYDVKM. Trimming pared 6 bases from V and 5 bases from J, leaving 20 bases between. iRepertoire HTBI primers and Arm-PCR of CDR3 regions built TCR beta libraries. Each CDR3 protein is one row after TCRdb ran MiXCR on the multiplex PCR reads. The table includes about 430,000 distinct CDR3 sequences, 15% detected once. Regarding time point: newly diagnosed GD, antithyroid drugs for less than 3 months. The TCR library used RNA extracted from PBMCs. These data also formed part of another study, on T cells in Graves' hyperthyroidism and ophthalmopathy. This second study notes: Each diagnosis was grounded in clinical symptoms, serum thyroxine and TRAb, thyroid ultrasound, and orbital computed tomography.

Source: peripheral blood mononuclear cells (PBMCs), taken at new diagnosis, from a patient treated with antithyroid drugs. The rearrangement joins TRBV28 to TRBJ2-7, with D possibly being TRBD2 (6 bases). This clonotype was sampled from a woman between 40 and 55 years old with Graves disease. The CDR3 is CASRPSGLAEHEQYF. CDR3 nucleotides: TGTGCCAGCAGACCCAGCGGGCTAGCTGAACACGAGCAGTACTTC.